This entry features one T cell receptor beta chain sequence. The antigen is not known. It was with random hexamers that 0.5 to 1 ug RNA was reverse transcribed. Each CDR3 protein gets one entry after TCRdb re-called the immunoSEQ multiplex PCR reads with MiXCR. The data show roughly 180,000 distinct CDR3 sequences, around 95% seen once. The data are from a study of CD8 T cells in Susac syndrome. TCR beta sequencing covered blood CD8+ and CD4+ T cells. Isolation of CD8+ and CD4+ T cells was performed negatively, whereas enrichment of TEMRA cells was done by FACS. Whole-study findings and limits: Regarding the TCR sequencing and HLA analysis, the study admitted that a relatively small number of individuals were involved.

Sequenced material: CD4+ T cells from PBMCs. The clonotype comes from a human donor in good health.

CDR3 in DNA: TGCAGTGCTGGCGGGGGGCAGGGAGGGAAGACCCAGTACTTC. Translating it yields CSAGGGQGGKTQYF. The V gene is TRBV20-1, the J gene TRBJ2-5, with 8 bases aligning to TRBD2. Germline V gene lookup returns CDR1 DFQATT and CDR2 SNEGSKA (reference sequence). V gave up 5 bases and J gave up 6 bases; unmatched junction bases: 11. The CDR3 is 14 amino acids.